The sample holds one count of the clone carrying this T cell receptor (beta chain). Its specificity is unknown. The CDR3 length is 14 residues. Germline V gene data show CDR1 as SGHKS and CDR2 as YYEKEE (reference sequence). The sample originates from a study of graft-versus-host responses after intestinal transplantation. Study-wide findings and caveats: Recipient bone marrow held GvH clones, some seen earlier in ileum or blood. The study associated peak circulating GvH clone levels with early post-transplant HvG declines.

TCRdb's table, derived via immunoSEQ multiplex PCR, lists solely in-frame clones and lacks some. The sample carries around 49,000 clones, around 89% recorded once. The sequence derives from a human donor who was the organ donor for an intestinal transplant. The sample was unstimulated CD4+ T cells sorted from spleen or lymph node cells, taken before transplant. The rearrangement joins TRBV5-5 to TRBJ2-3; D is perhaps TRBD2 (5 bases). CDR3 loop: CATRRAFSTDTQYF. CDR3 DNA sequence: TGTGCGACCAGGCGGGCATTTAGCACAGATACGCAGTATTTT. Full variable domain (missing parts from reference TRBV5-5 and TRBJ2-3): DAGVTQSPTHLIKTRGQQVTLRCSPISGHKSVSWYQQVLGQGPQFIFQYYEKEERGRGNFPDRFSARQFPNYSSELNVNALLLGDSALYLCATRRAFSTDTQYFGPGTRLTVL.